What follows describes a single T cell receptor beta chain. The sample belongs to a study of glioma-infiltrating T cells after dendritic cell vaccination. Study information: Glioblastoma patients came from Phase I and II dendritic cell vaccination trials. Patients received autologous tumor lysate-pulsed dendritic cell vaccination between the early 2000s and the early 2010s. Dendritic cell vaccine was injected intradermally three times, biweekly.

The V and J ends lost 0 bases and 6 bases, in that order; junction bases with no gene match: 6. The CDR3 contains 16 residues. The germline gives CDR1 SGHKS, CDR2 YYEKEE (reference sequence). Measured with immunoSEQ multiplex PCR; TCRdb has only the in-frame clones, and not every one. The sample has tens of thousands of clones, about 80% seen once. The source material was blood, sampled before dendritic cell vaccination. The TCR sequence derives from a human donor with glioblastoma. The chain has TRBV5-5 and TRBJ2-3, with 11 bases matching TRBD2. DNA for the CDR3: TGTGCCAGCAGCTTGGGGGTAGCGGGAGGGTTGGATACGCAGTATTTT. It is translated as CASSLGVAGGLDTQYF.